The table lists the clone carrying this TCR beta chain with many counts. Its specificity is unknown. One entry per CDR3 protein, called by TCRdb with MiXCR from the 5' RACE reads. This table has roughly 80,000 distinct CDR3 sequences, 8% appearing once. These data originate in a study of spatial heterogeneity in lung cancer. Study in general: Detected sequences consistently included more beta-chain ones than alpha-chain ones. Study observations and caveats: There were more appearances of ubiquitous expanded tumor TCRs in blood at resection than at follow-up.

Trimming shortened V by 0 bases and J by 0 bases, and 8 bases separated the two germline ends. The CDR3 is 15 residues long. Looked up from germline, CDR1 is MNHEY and CDR2 is SMNVEV (reference sequence). Time point: sample taken at primary tumor resection. Samples came from roughly 72 TRACERx patients with untreated early-stage lung cancer. The authors sequenced whole RNA from tumor, nontumor lung or frozen PBMC without sorting. The chain combines TRBV27 with TRBJ1-1; maybe TRBD1 (6 bases). Here the sequenced sample was PBMCs, taken at surgery. The clonotype comes from a male donor with early-stage non-small cell lung cancer. CDR3 sequence: CASSLSGTMNTEAFF. The CDR3 nucleotides read TGTGCCAGCAGTTTATCGGGGACAATGAACACTGAAGCTTTCTTT.